These 4 T cell receptor beta chains were sequenced from one sample in a study of blood T cells in healthy people across ages. With a J-beta primer mix and a sample-barcoded 5' primer, a second PCR ran roughly 6 to 12 cycles. TCRdb re-called the 5' RACE reads with MiXCR, one entry per CDR3 protein. The data contain more than 1,000,000 distinct CDR3 sequences, 20% to 25% of them singletons. This sample also appeared in a second study, on T cells of mothers and their children.

Sequences were obtained from blood. These receptor sequences come from a girl aged 2 to 9 in good health.

This clonotype was detected only a few times. The V and J genes are TRBV20-1 and TRBJ2-5; 8 bases fit TRBD1. The DNA end lines up better with TRBJ2-7; the J call may be wrong. Germline CDR1 DFQATT, CDR2 SNEGSKA (reference sequence). The CDR3 loop spans 15 amino acids. The CDR3 region is CSARDMDRANYEQYF. CDR3 bases: TGCAGTGCTAGAGATATGGACAGGGCCAACTACGAGCAGTACTTC.

The gene calls are TRBV9 and TRBJ1-4; TRBD1 agrees at 11 bases. The CDR3 has 14 amino acids. Losses at the gene ends were 3 bases for V and 8 bases for J; bases not matched to a gene: 3. From germline, CDR1 is SGDLS and CDR2 YYNGEE. In DNA form, the CDR3 reads TGTGCCAGCAGCGGATGGACAGGGGGCGAAAAACTGTTTTTT. Translated, it gives CASSGWTGGEKLFF.

The V gene is TRBV12-5, the J gene TRBJ1-1, with D perhaps matching TRBD1 (6 bases). V was clipped by 5 bases and J by 0 bases, with 16 bases between them. Per the germline V gene, CDR1 is LGHNT and CDR2 is FRNRAP. This CDR3 spans 16 amino acids. Here the CDR3 reads CASGMTGTSVNTEAFF. The CDR3 coding sequence is TGTGCTAGTGGTATGACCGGGACATCGGTGAACACTGAAGCTTTCTTT.

This clonotype was seen ten or more times. The chain is built from TRBV6-5 and TRBJ1-2; TRBD1 might be the D (6 bases). Trimming shortened V by 2 bases and J by 6 bases, and 13 bases separated the two germline ends. CDR1 and CDR2 (germline): MNHEY, SVGAGI. The CDR3 is made up of 14 amino acids. The CDR3 coding sequence is TGTGCCAGCAGTTACCTACAGGGCGTCCATGGCTACACCTTC. This codes for CASSYLQGVHGYTF.